The clone carrying this T cell receptor (beta chain) was counted only a few times. CDR3 length: 13 amino acids. The germline V gene encodes CDR1 MNHEY and CDR2 SVGAGI. Trimming at V came to 4 bases and at J to 7 bases, leaving 6 bases not matched to a gene. The sample originates from a study of cytomegalovirus exposure and HLA in healthy donors. The wider study: Roughly 77 million unique TCRs from HLA-typed donors made up an early data release.

PCR amplification relied on 60 Vbeta primers (plus 13 Jbeta primers). The assay was immunoSEQ multiplex PCR, and TCRdb's table has in-frame clones only and misses some. This table holds more than 95,000 clones, under 85% found once. The chain recombines TRBV6-5 with TRBJ2-7; 8 bases line up with TRBD1. The source material was PBMCs. The sequence was collected from a man aged 30-40 years in good health and CMV-seronegative. The CDR3 protein is CASSSQQGVEQYF. CDR3 coding DNA: TGTGCCAGCAGTTCACAACAGGGGGTTGAGCAGTACTTC.